Listed here are 23 T cell receptor beta chains from one sample, sequenced in a study of CD8 T cells in Susac syndrome. An amount of RNA that ranged from roughly 0.45 to 1 ug was reverse transcribed with random hexamers. TCRdb re-derived calls from the immunoSEQ multiplex PCR reads in MiXCR, one entry per CDR3 protein. The sample gives hundreds of thousands of distinct CDR3 sequences, roughly 90% of which show up once; approximately 0.2% is in the top ten. Source material: CD8+ T cells from PBMCs. These receptors all stem from a human donor with multiple sclerosis.

DNA for the CDR3: TGTGCCTGGAGTTTCTTGGGCTACGAGCAGTACTTC. It encodes CAWSFLGYEQYF. The V gene is TRBV30, the J gene TRBJ2-7, with D unclear. CDR1 is GTSNPN, CDR2 SVGIG, per germline (reference sequence). The V end lost 2 bases, the J end lost 3 bases, and 8 bases lay between the germline ends. CDR3 length: 12 residues.

The J gene is TRBJ2-6, the V gene TRBV4-3; D not certain. The CDR3 length is 16 residues. Germline V gives CDR1 LGHNA, CDR2 YSLEER. V was clipped by 0 bases and J by 2 bases, with 8 bases between them. CDR3 in DNA: TGCGCCAGCAGCCAAGATCATGGGGCTGGGGCCAACGTCCTGACTTTC. It specifies CASSQDHGAGANVLTF.

The chain carries TRBV29-1 and TRBJ1-1; D not certain. The CDR3 runs 11 residues. Germline V lookup: CDR1 SQVTM, CDR2 ANQGSEA. Trimming took off 1 base at V and 3 bases at J, with 3 bases between the two ends. The CDR3 bases are TGCAGCGTTGAAGGTCACACTGAAGCTTTCTTT. Translation: CSVEGHTEAFF.

V is TRBV12-3 or TRBV12-4 and J is TRBJ2-7; maybe TRBD1 (6 bases). The CDR3 consists of 13 residues. Trimming pared 6 bases from V and 5 bases from J, leaving 14 bases between. CDR3 sequence reads: CASRSTGYDEQYF. The CDR3 DNA reads as TGTGCCAGCAGGTCTACAGGGTATGACGAGCAGTACTTC.

This chain uses TRBV6-2 or TRBV6-3 with TRBJ2-5; D perhaps matches TRBD2 (5 bases). CDR1 is MNHEY, CDR2 SVGEGT, per germline. Trimming removed 5 bases from V and 1 base from J, with 17 bases in between. This CDR3 comprises 16 residues. CDR3 region: CASSPPKGEGQETQYF. The CDR3 coding sequence is TGTGCCAGCAGTCCGCCCAAAGGCGAGGGCCAAGAGACCCAGTACTTC.

The chain employs TRBV10-3 and TRBJ2-7; no firm D call. V was pared by 0 bases and J by 2 bases, with 8 bases between. The CDR3 runs 14 residues. From germline, CDR1 is ENHRY and CDR2 SYGVKD. The CDR3, as DNA: TGTGCCATCAGTGAGTCGCGCGGTCCCTACGAGCAGTACTTC. Amino acids: CAISESRGPYEQYF.

The gene calls are TRBV12-3 or TRBV12-4 and TRBJ2-5; the D gene is possibly TRBD1 (6 bases). Trimming stripped 2 bases from V and 2 bases from J, with 12 bases between. The CDR3 runs to 15 residues. The CDR3 DNA follows: TGTGCCAGCAGTTTAAGCGGACAGCAACAAGAGACCCAGTACTTC. It is translated as CASSLSGQQQETQYF.

The chain combines TRBV12-3 or TRBV12-4 with TRBJ2-2; D gene ambiguous. The CDR3 is 13 residues long. The V and J ends lost 7 bases and 5 bases respectively, with 11 bases between them. The CDR3: CASTADQTGELFF. The CDR3 nucleotides read TGTGCCAGCACGGCCGACCAGACCGGGGAGCTGTTTTTT.

The rearrangement joins TRBV4-3 to TRBJ1-2; 12 nucleotides line up with TRBD1. Germline V gives CDR1 LGHNA, CDR2 YSLEER. The ends lost 0 bases at V and 2 bases at J; junction bases unmatched: 7. The CDR3 runs to 18 residues. The CDR3 sequence is CASSQDYGDRGPNYGYTF. In DNA form, the CDR3 reads TGCGCCAGCAGCCAAGATTATGGGGACAGGGGGCCGAACTATGGCTACACCTTC.

The chain joins TRBV18 to TRBJ1-1, with 8 bases aligning to TRBD1. Germline CDR1 and CDR2: KGHSH and LQKENI. J gave up 3 bases and V 3 bases, and 9 bases lay outside the gene matches. The CDR3 extends over 16 amino acids. CDR3 in DNA: TGTGCCAGCTCACCGGTTTACCGGACAGGGCACACTGAAGCTTTCTTT. This sequence encodes CASSPVYRTGHTEAFF.

The count of this clonotype is one. This sequence joins TRBV28 and TRBJ2-7; 16 nucleotides match TRBD2. The V gene end was trimmed by 3 bases and the J gene end by 2 bases; junction bases not matched to a gene: 13. Germline assignment: CDR1 MDHEN and CDR2 SYDVKM. The CDR3 covers 20 residues. For the CDR3, the DNA is TGTGCCAGCAGTTTTATCCAACCGGGACTAGCGGGAGGGGGGACCTACGAGCAGTACTTC. This gives the protein CASSFIQPGLAGGGTYEQYF.

CDR3 sequence: CASSESGGGETQYF. The DNA for the CDR3 is TGTGCCAGCAGCGAAAGCGGGGGGGGAGAGACCCAGTACTTC. The V gene is TRBV9, the J gene TRBJ2-5; 10 bases agree with TRBD2. Trimming removed 3 bases from V and 4 bases from J; junction bases left unmatched: 3. The CDR3 contains 14 residues. Germline V lookup: CDR1 SGDLS, CDR2 YYNGEE.

This sequence joins TRBV7-3 and TRBJ2-7; the D gene could be TRBD1 or TRBD2 (5 bases each). The CDR3 has 18 residues. V gave up 6 bases and J gave up 3 bases, with 27 bases separating them. Germline V gene data show CDR1 as SGHTA and CDR2 as FQGTGA. CDR3 region: CASSQPNAPGPDNYEQYF. In DNA, the CDR3 is TGTGCCAGCAGTCAACCTAATGCACCGGGACCGGATAACTACGAGCAGTACTTC.

The chain has TRBV28 and TRBJ1-5; no firm D call. The CDR3 sequence is 13 residues long. In germline, CDR1 is MDHEN, CDR2 SYDVKM. V lost 6 bases to trimming and J lost 0 bases, with 6 bases between them. CDR3 nucleotide sequence: TGTGCCAGCAGGACAAATAGCAATCAGCCCCAGCATTTT. Amino acids: CASRTNSNQPQHF.

The chain uses TRBV7-9 and TRBJ1-1; TRBD1 might be the D (5 bases). CDR1 and CDR2 from the germline V gene are SEHNR and FQNEAQ (reference sequence). The V end lost 2 bases, the J end lost 5 bases, and 9 bases lay between the germline ends. This CDR3 contains 13 residues. CDR3 DNA: TGTGCCAGCAGCTTACCCGGGGGAACTGAAGCTTTCTTT. Translating gives CASSLPGGTEAFF.

The genes are TRBV27 and TRBJ2-7, with D unresolved. The CDR3 has 16 residues. The germline V gene has CDR1 MNHEY and CDR2 SMNVEV (reference sequence). V was cut by 0 bases and J by 1 base, with 13 bases left in between. The CDR3 is CASSLSARQVSYEQYF. The CDR3 DNA reads TGTGCCAGCAGTTTATCGGCTAGGCAGGTATCCTACGAGCAGTACTTC.

In its sample, this clonotype was seen a few times. The V call is TRBV6-1, the J call TRBJ1-2; 9 nucleotides agree with TRBD1. V lost 6 bases to trimming and J lost 3 bases; unmatched junction nucleotides: 8. The germline V gene has CDR1 MNHNS and CDR2 SASEGT. The CDR3 spans 15 residues. The CDR3 protein is CASSPTGTGYYGYTF. Written as DNA, the CDR3 is TGTGCCAGCAGCCCCACCGGGACAGGGTACTATGGCTACACCTTC.

The chain has TRBV6-4 and TRBJ2-3; D may be TRBD1 (6 bases). Per the germline V gene, CDR1 is MRHNA and CDR2 is SNTAGT. Trimming took 5 bases from V and 4 from J, leaving 10 bases between them. The CDR3 has 13 amino acids. The CDR3 nucleotides are TGTGCCAGCAGTTACAGGGAATCAGATACGCAGTATTTT. This translates into CASSYRESDTQYF.

V usage is TRBV20-1 and J usage is TRBJ2-7; no firm D call. Trimming stripped 1 base from V and 0 bases from J, with 7 bases between. CDR3 size: 13 residues. Germline CDR1 DFQATT, CDR2 SNEGSKA (reference sequence). This CDR3 reads CSARVISSYEQYF. CDR3 bases: TGCAGTGCTAGAGTGATTAGCTCCTACGAGCAGTACTTC.

The chain carries TRBV19 and TRBJ1-5; weak D call: TRBD1 (5 bases). V lost 5 bases, J lost 1 base, and 9 bases lay in between. This CDR3 is 14 amino acids long. Germline loops: CDR1 LNHDA, CDR2 SQIVND (reference sequence). DNA of the CDR3: TGTGCCAGTAGTGGTGAGGGGAGCAATCAGCCCCAGCATTTT. Its translation: CASSGEGSNQPQHF.

The chain joins TRBV20-1 to TRBJ1-1; D remains unclear. The CDR3 consists of 16 residues. The V gene's germline CDR1 is DFQATT and CDR2 SNEGSKA (reference sequence). V was shortened by 1 base and J by 1 base, with 16 bases between the two germline ends. The CDR3, as DNA: TGCAGTGCTAGAGGAGAGACACCCCGAGAGAACACTGAAGCTTTCTTT. Translating it yields CSARGETPRENTEAFF.

V is TRBV11-2 and J is TRBJ2-1, with 9 bases that match TRBD2. The ends lost 0 bases at V and 0 bases at J; junction bases unmatched: 6. The germline CDR1 and CDR2 sequences are SGHAT and FQNNGV. This CDR3 has 18 residues. CDR3 sequence reads: CASSLEAPSGTSYNEQFF. The DNA of the CDR3 is TGTGCCAGCAGCTTAGAAGCCCCTAGCGGGACCTCCTACAATGAGCAGTTCTTC.

This sequence joins TRBV7-9 and TRBJ2-7; 7 bases agree with TRBD1. The V and J ends lost 3 bases and 0 bases, in that order; junction bases with no gene match: 11. Germline CDR1 is SEHNR and CDR2 is FQNEAQ (reference sequence). This CDR3 is built from 17 residues. CDR3 amino acids: CASSFKPPGQSSYEQYF. CDR3 in DNA: TGTGCCAGCAGCTTTAAACCCCCGGGACAGAGCTCCTACGAGCAGTACTTC.